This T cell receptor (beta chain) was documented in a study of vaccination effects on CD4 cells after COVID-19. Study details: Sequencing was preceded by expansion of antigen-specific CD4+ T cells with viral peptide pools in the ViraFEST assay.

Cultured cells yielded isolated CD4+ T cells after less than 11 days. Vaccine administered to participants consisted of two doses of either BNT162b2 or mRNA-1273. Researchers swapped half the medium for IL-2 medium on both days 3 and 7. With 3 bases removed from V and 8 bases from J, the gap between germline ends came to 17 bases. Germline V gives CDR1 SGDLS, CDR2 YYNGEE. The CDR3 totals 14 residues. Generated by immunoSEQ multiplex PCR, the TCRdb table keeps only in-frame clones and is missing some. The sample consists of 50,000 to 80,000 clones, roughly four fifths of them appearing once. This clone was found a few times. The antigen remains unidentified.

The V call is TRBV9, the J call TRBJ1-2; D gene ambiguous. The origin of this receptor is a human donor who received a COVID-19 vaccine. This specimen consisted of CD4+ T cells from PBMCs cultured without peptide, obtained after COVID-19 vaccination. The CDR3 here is CASSARSEVGGYTF. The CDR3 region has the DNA TGTGCCAGCAGCGCTAGGAGCGAGGTTGGGGGCTACACCTTC. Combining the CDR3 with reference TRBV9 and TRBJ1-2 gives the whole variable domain DSGVTQTPKHLITATGQRVTLRCSPRSGDLSVYWYQQSLDQGLQFLIQYYNGEERAKGNILERFSAQQFPDLHSELNLSSLELGDSALYFCASSARSEVGGYTFGSGTRLTVV.